A selection of T cell receptor beta chains follows, all from one sample in a study of T cells in Graves' hyperthyroidism and ophthalmopathy. A single record per CDR3 protein comes from TCRdb applying MiXCR to the multiplex PCR reads. The table lists roughly 740,000 distinct CDR3 sequences, about 17% of them singletons. Sequenced material: blood. Source of these receptors: a man between 18 and 35 years old with Graves' hyperthyroidism. Each CDR3 is given with its conserved first and last residue. A D gene is named only where the DNA matches it firmly. Part of the rows lack a size; the others show once, few, many or a class for expanded clones.

v_call: TRBV7-9
clone_size: many
d_call: NA
j_call: TRBJ2-1
cdr3_nt: TGTGCCAGCAGCTCCTGGGGCGGCGGATCCTACAATGAGCAGTTCTTC
cdr3_aa: CASSSWGGGSYNEQFF

v_call: TRBV29-1
clone_size: NA
d_call: NA
j_call: TRBJ2-1
cdr3_nt: TGCAGCGTGGCCGGGGGGCGTGCGGGTGAGCAGTTCTTC
cdr3_aa: CSVAGGRAGEQFF

v_call: TRBV7-9
clone_size: few
d_call: NA
j_call: TRBJ2-1
cdr3_nt: TGTGCCAGCAGCTTAGATACAGGGCGGGGTGAGCAGTTCTTC
cdr3_aa: CASSLDTGRGEQFF

v_call: TRBV18
clone_size: many
d_call: NA
j_call: TRBJ2-7
cdr3_nt: TGTGCCAGCTCACCAACGGCAGGAGACTCCTACGAGCAGTACTTC
cdr3_aa: CASSPTAGDSYEQYF

v_call: TRBV9
clone_size: NA
d_call: TRBD1
j_call: TRBJ2-1
cdr3_nt: TGTGCCAGCAGCGCTACAGGGGGCCCGCAAGAGAATGAGCAGTTCTTC
cdr3_aa: CASSATGGPQENEQFF

v_call: TRBV2
clone_size: many
d_call: TRBD2
j_call: TRBJ2-2
cdr3_nt: TGTGCCAGCAGGAGGACTAGCGGGAGAGCTAACACCGGGGAGCTGTTTTTT
cdr3_aa: CASRRTSGRANTGELFF

v_call: TRBV18
clone_size: NA
d_call: NA
j_call: TRBJ1-2
cdr3_nt: TGTGCCAGCTCACCAATGGATGGCTACACCTTC
cdr3_aa: CASSPMDGYTF

v_call: TRBV3-1
clone_size: many
d_call: NA
j_call: TRBJ1-5
cdr3_nt: TGTGCCAGCAGCCAAGTCGGCAGCAATCAGCCCCAGCATTTT
cdr3_aa: CASSQVGSNQPQHF

v_call: TRBV28
clone_size: NA
d_call: TRBD1
j_call: TRBJ1-5
cdr3_nt: TGTGCCAGCAGATCCGGGACAGGGGCCCAGCCCCAGCATTTT
cdr3_aa: CASRSGTGAQPQHF

v_call: TRBV29-1
clone_size: few
d_call: TRBD1
j_call: TRBJ2-7
cdr3_nt: TGCAGCGTTGAGGGTATGGGGGACAGGGGATCGTACGAGCAGTACTTC
cdr3_aa: CSVEGMGDRGSYEQYF

v_call: TRBV6-2/TRBV6-3
clone_size: NA
d_call: NA
j_call: TRBJ1-2
cdr3_nt: TGTGCCAGCAGTTATTGGGGGCGCGATGGCTACACCTTC
cdr3_aa: CASSYWGRDGYTF

v_call: TRBV5-1
clone_size: few
d_call: TRBD2
j_call: TRBJ2-7
cdr3_nt: TGCGCCAGCAGCCCGAAAAGGTCACCTCCCTATACCAGCGGGAGACTCGCCTCCTACGAGCAGTACTTC
cdr3_aa: CASSPKRSPPYTSGRLASYEQYF

v_call: TRBV28
clone_size: NA
d_call: NA
j_call: TRBJ1-1
cdr3_nt: TGTGCCAGCAGCTCACCAGCTGAAGCTTTCTTT
cdr3_aa: CASSSPAEAFF

v_call: TRBV6-5
clone_size: NA
d_call: NA
j_call: TRBJ2-7
cdr3_nt: TGTGCCAGCAGTTACTCGGGCAGCTCCTCCTACGAGCAGTACTTC
cdr3_aa: CASSYSGSSSYEQYF

v_call: TRBV28
clone_size: many
d_call: NA
j_call: TRBJ1-1
cdr3_nt: TGTGCCAGCAGTTTATGGACGAGGGGGGACACTGAAGCTTTCTTT
cdr3_aa: CASSLWTRGDTEAFF

v_call: TRBV11-1
clone_size: many
d_call: NA
j_call: TRBJ2-5
cdr3_nt: TGTGCCAGCAGCTTACATTTCCGTGGGGCTGGGGAGACCCAGTACTTC
cdr3_aa: CASSLHFRGAGETQYF

v_call: TRBV7-3
clone_size: many
d_call: NA
j_call: TRBJ2-3
cdr3_nt: TGTGCCAGCAGCCCTTATGGATCTGATACGCAGTATTTT
cdr3_aa: CASSPYGSDTQYF

v_call: TRBV5-6
clone_size: few
d_call: NA
j_call: TRBJ1-1
cdr3_nt: TGTGCCAGCAGCCTCGGGCGGAATGAAGCTTTCTTT
cdr3_aa: CASSLGRNEAFF

v_call: TRBV15
clone_size: many
d_call: NA
j_call: TRBJ2-1
cdr3_nt: TGTGCCACCAGCAGAGGGACCGGGAATTACAATGAGCAGTTCTTC
cdr3_aa: CATSRGTGNYNEQFF

v_call: TRBV4-2
clone_size: NA
d_call: TRBD2
j_call: TRBJ2-7
cdr3_nt: TGTGCCAGCAGTGGTTCGGGACTAGCGGGACTAAACCCGGTGCACGAGCAGTACTTC
cdr3_aa: CASSGSGLAGLNPVHEQYF

v_call: TRBV5-5
clone_size: NA
d_call: NA
j_call: TRBJ1-2
cdr3_nt: TGTGCCAGCAGCTTGGATAAGTCGGGGCCGGTGAGAGGGGGCTACACCTTC
cdr3_aa: CASSLDKSGPVRGGYTF

v_call: TRBV9
clone_size: NA
d_call: TRBD2
j_call: TRBJ2-1
cdr3_nt: TGTGCCAGCAGCAATAGCGGGAGGACGGGAAATGAGCAGTTCTTC
cdr3_aa: CASSNSGRTGNEQFF

v_call: TRBV19
clone_size: NA
d_call: NA
j_call: TRBJ2-6
cdr3_nt: TGTGCCAGTACAGTCGGGACACCCTCTGGGGCCAACGTCCTGACTTTC
cdr3_aa: CASTVGTPSGANVLTF

v_call: TRBV15
clone_size: many
d_call: NA
j_call: TRBJ2-5
cdr3_nt: TGTGCCACCAGCAGAGCGCTCAAAGAGACCCAGTACTTC
cdr3_aa: CATSRALKETQYF

v_call: TRBV6-1
clone_size: NA
d_call: TRBD2
j_call: TRBJ2-2
cdr3_nt: TGTGCCAGCAGTGAGCTAGCGGCCTTGAACACCGGGGAGCTGTTTTTT
cdr3_aa: CASSELAALNTGELFF

v_call: TRBV6-1
clone_size: few
d_call: NA
j_call: TRBJ1-3
cdr3_nt: TGTGCCAGCAACCGGGGTAAAGGAGGCACCATATATTTT
cdr3_aa: CASNRGKGGTIYF

v_call: TRBV18
clone_size: NA
d_call: NA
j_call: TRBJ2-1
cdr3_nt: TGTGCCAGCTCACCAAGCTACCCCGGGGAGCAGTTCTTC
cdr3_aa: CASSPSYPGEQFF

v_call: TRBV4-1
clone_size: NA
d_call: TRBD2
j_call: TRBJ2-7
cdr3_nt: TGCGCCAGCAGCCGGGGACTAGCGGGTTTCTACGAGCAGTACTTC
cdr3_aa: CASSRGLAGFYEQYF

v_call: TRBV7-2
clone_size: many
d_call: TRBD2
j_call: TRBJ2-7
cdr3_nt: TGTGCCAGCAGCTTGCGGGAGGGACTCTACGAGCAGTACTTC
cdr3_aa: CASSLREGLYEQYF

v_call: TRBV15
clone_size: few
d_call: TRBD2
j_call: TRBJ2-2
cdr3_nt: TGTGCCACCAGCAGAGAGGTAGCGGGAGGGCTCACCGGGGAGCTGTTTTTT
cdr3_aa: CATSREVAGGLTGELFF

v_call: TRBV2
clone_size: many
d_call: NA
j_call: TRBJ1-4
cdr3_nt: TGTGCCAGCAGCCCCGGGGGGGGCCTTGCAACTAATGAAAAACTGTTTTTT
cdr3_aa: CASSPGGGLATNEKLFF

v_call: TRBV29-1
clone_size: few
d_call: NA
j_call: TRBJ2-3
cdr3_nt: TGCAGCGTTGAAATCTTAGATACGCAGTATTTT
cdr3_aa: CSVEILDTQYF

v_call: TRBV4-1
clone_size: few
d_call: TRBD1
j_call: TRBJ2-1
cdr3_nt: TGCGCCAGCAGCCAATCGTTTGAAGGGGGCGCCTACAATGAGCAGTTCTTC
cdr3_aa: CASSQSFEGGAYNEQFF

v_call: TRBV11-2
clone_size: many
d_call: NA
j_call: TRBJ1-1
cdr3_nt: TGTGCCAGCAGCACAGACCGGGTTTTTGAAGCTTTCTTT
cdr3_aa: CASSTDRVFEAFF

v_call: TRBV12-3/TRBV12-4
clone_size: many
d_call: TRBD1
j_call: TRBJ2-1
cdr3_nt: TGTGCCAGCAGTCCTGGACAGGGTGGAAGCGAGCAGTTCTTC
cdr3_aa: CASSPGQGGSEQFF

v_call: TRBV20-1
clone_size: NA
d_call: NA
j_call: TRBJ1-2
cdr3_nt: TGCAGTGCTAGTGCCTTTCCCTCCCAAGGGTATGGCTACACCTTC
cdr3_aa: CSASAFPSQGYGYTF

v_call: TRBV2
clone_size: few
d_call: NA
j_call: TRBJ1-4
cdr3_nt: TGTGCCAGCAGTGAAATGGGGCGCCTTAATGAAAAACTGTTTTTT
cdr3_aa: CASSEMGRLNEKLFF

v_call: TRBV6-2/TRBV6-3
clone_size: few
d_call: TRBD2
j_call: TRBJ2-1
cdr3_nt: TGTGCCGGCAGTTACACAGGACTAGCGGGAAATGAGCAGTTCTTC
cdr3_aa: CAGSYTGLAGNEQFF

v_call: TRBV2
clone_size: few
d_call: TRBD2
j_call: TRBJ2-7
cdr3_nt: TGTGCCAGCAGTGAGGGGAGGGTTCAGACCTACGAGCAGTACTTC
cdr3_aa: CASSEGRVQTYEQYF

v_call: TRBV4-3
clone_size: NA
d_call: NA
j_call: TRBJ1-5
cdr3_nt: TGCGCCAGCAGCCAAGATCGCAGGGGATACAATCAGCCCCAGCATTTT
cdr3_aa: CASSQDRRGYNQPQHF

v_call: TRBV2
clone_size: many
d_call: TRBD1
j_call: TRBJ1-2
cdr3_nt: TGTGCCCTTAACTCCGGGACAGCTATAAACTATGGCTACACCTTC
cdr3_aa: CALNSGTAINYGYTF

v_call: TRBV2
clone_size: many
d_call: NA
j_call: TRBJ1-2
cdr3_nt: TGTGCCAGCAGTGAGGGGGTGAGGGGGGCGCAAGGCTACACCTTC
cdr3_aa: CASSEGVRGAQGYTF

v_call: TRBV29-1
clone_size: many
d_call: NA
j_call: TRBJ2-1
cdr3_nt: TGCAGCGTTCCCCAAATTAGCTCCTACAATGAGCAGTTCTTC
cdr3_aa: CSVPQISSYNEQFF

v_call: TRBV20-1
clone_size: NA
d_call: NA
j_call: TRBJ1-2
cdr3_nt: TGCAGTGCTAGGGTTCCAATCCATAACTATGGCTACACCTTC
cdr3_aa: CSARVPIHNYGYTF

v_call: TRBV4-1
clone_size: few
d_call: TRBD1
j_call: TRBJ1-1
cdr3_nt: TGCGCCAGCAGCCCCTGGGGACAGGGAGATACTGAAGCTTTCTTT
cdr3_aa: CASSPWGQGDTEAFF

v_call: TRBV20-1
clone_size: NA
d_call: TRBD2
j_call: TRBJ2-1
cdr3_nt: TGCAGTGCGATCCCGGCGGCGGGAGGGCCCAAGTATGAGCAGTTCTTC
cdr3_aa: CSAIPAAGGPKYEQFF

v_call: TRBV6-2/TRBV6-3
clone_size: NA
d_call: TRBD2
j_call: TRBJ2-1
cdr3_nt: TGTGCCAGCAGGGCCCTACTAGCGGAGCAGTTCTTC
cdr3_aa: CASRALLAEQFF

v_call: TRBV7-2
clone_size: many
d_call: TRBD2
j_call: TRBJ2-1
cdr3_nt: TGTGCCTCTGAGTGGGAGGGTATAGATGAGCAGTTCTTC
cdr3_aa: CASEWEGIDEQFF

v_call: TRBV3-1
clone_size: many
d_call: TRBD1
j_call: TRBJ1-6
cdr3_nt: TGTGCCAGCAGCCCAACCGGACAGGGGGAATCACCCCTCCACTTT
cdr3_aa: CASSPTGQGESPLHF

v_call: TRBV19
clone_size: few
d_call: TRBD1
j_call: TRBJ2-7
cdr3_nt: TGTGCCAGTAGTATGGAGACAGGGACCTACGAGCAGTACTTC
cdr3_aa: CASSMETGTYEQYF

v_call: TRBV29-1
clone_size: many
d_call: NA
j_call: TRBJ2-6
cdr3_nt: TGCAGCGTGGGGGAGAGCGCTGGGGCCAACGTCCTGACTTTC
cdr3_aa: CSVGESAGANVLTF

v_call: TRBV5-1
clone_size: few
d_call: TRBD2
j_call: TRBJ2-7
cdr3_nt: TGCGCCAGCAGCTTGACGGGAGGGTTAAACGAGCAGTACTTC
cdr3_aa: CASSLTGGLNEQYF

v_call: TRBV28
clone_size: many
d_call: NA
j_call: TRBJ2-2
cdr3_nt: TGTGCCAGCAGTTTATTGGGCGGGGAGCTGTTTTTT
cdr3_aa: CASSLLGGELFF

v_call: TRBV18
clone_size: many
d_call: NA
j_call: TRBJ1-2
cdr3_nt: TGTGCCAGCTCTCAAGAGGTTACCCCCTACTATGGCTACACCTTC
cdr3_aa: CASSQEVTPYYGYTF

v_call: TRBV6-5
clone_size: few
d_call: NA
j_call: TRBJ1-6
cdr3_nt: TGTGCCAGCAGTTACTCAGGCAAGAACGGAAATTCACCCCTCCACTTT
cdr3_aa: CASSYSGKNGNSPLHF

v_call: TRBV18
clone_size: many
d_call: NA
j_call: TRBJ1-5
cdr3_nt: TGTGCCAGCTCGAGGTGGGAGGGTCAGTCTCAGCCCCAGCATTTT
cdr3_aa: CASSRWEGQSQPQHF

v_call: TRBV28
clone_size: many
d_call: NA
j_call: TRBJ1-3
cdr3_nt: TGTGCCAGCAGTTTCCCCGGTTACTCTGGAAACACCATATATTTT
cdr3_aa: CASSFPGYSGNTIYF

v_call: TRBV27
clone_size: many
d_call: TRBD2
j_call: TRBJ2-1
cdr3_nt: TGTGCCAGCAGTTCCCCCCGTGGCGGGAGAGGCGTCAATGAGCAGTTCTTC
cdr3_aa: CASSSPRGGRGVNEQFF

v_call: TRBV19
clone_size: NA
d_call: NA
j_call: TRBJ1-2
cdr3_nt: TGTGCCAGTAGTAGGTCATTGACTGACAACTATGGCTACACCTTC
cdr3_aa: CASSRSLTDNYGYTF